This T cell receptor (beta chain) was captured in a study of cytomegalovirus exposure and HLA in healthy donors. Overall study findings and caveats: An analysis that came later showed most CMV-associated TCR beta chains appearing HLA-restricted. Later analysis revealed greater clonal expansion in HLA-associated TCR beta chains than in equally common others. In a later analysis, TCR beta V- and J-gene trimming showed a link to a missense DCLRE1C variant.

Concerning this clone itself: Its antigen is undetermined.

PCR was performed using 60 Vbeta and 13 Jbeta primers. Generated by immunoSEQ multiplex PCR, the TCRdb table keeps only in-frame clones and is missing some. The sample consists of some 190,000 clones, around 80% of them appearing once. Germline trimming cut 1 base from V and 7 bases from J; bases unmatched to any gene: 5. Looked up from germline, CDR1 is GTSNPN and CDR2 is SVGIG (reference sequence). CDR3 length: 14 residues. The chain joins TRBV30 to TRBJ1-5; 9 bases align to TRBD1. The TCR comes from a man in his late teens or twenties in good health and CMV-seronegative. Source material: PBMCs. The CDR3 reads CAWSDRGLRQPQHF. CDR3 nucleotide sequence: TGTGCCTGGAGTGACAGGGGGCTTCGGCAGCCCCAGCATTTT.